This T cell receptor beta chain was obtained from a study of blood T cell repertoires in COVID-19. Study details: Specimens from acute and convalescent COVID-19 originated in the United States, Italy and Spain.

Original methodology: Using reference gene primer amplification, nucleated cell counts were estimated. Repertoires were generated with immunoSEQ multiplex PCR, while TCRdb's copy carries only in-frame clones and drops some. V and J calls and clone size are copied from that table; D and trimming were computed from the DNA. In the table there are about 270,000 clones, around 89% of which are singletons. The CDR3 covers 13 residues. Deletions cut 5 bases from V and 0 bases from J, with 7 bases between. Looked up from germline, CDR1 is MDHEN and CDR2 is SYDVKM. The cohort comprised adults aged about 18 to 100 years residing in under 30 US areas. Clinical history as reported by participants underpinned cohort assignment.

This clonotype was obtained from a woman aged 55-69 years in a cohort exposed to, infected with or recovered from COVID-19 (not recorded which). Material: PBMCs or T cells enriched from blood (not recorded which). This chain uses TRBV28 with TRBJ1-1; D not certain. This CDR3 is CASSRTVNTEAFF. DNA of the CDR3: TGTGCCAGCAGTCGAACGGTGAACACTGAAGCTTTCTTT.